This is a list of T cell receptor beta chains from one sample in a study of T-cell reconstitution after alpha-beta-depleted transplantation in children. Each CDR3 protein is one row after TCRdb ran MiXCR on the PCR reads. The table includes 65,000 to 85,000 distinct CDR3 sequences, 11% detected once. Sequences were derived from PBMCs, sampled before TCRalphabeta/CD19-depleted stem cell transplant. The receptors shown here come from a boy aged 5-17 years with acute myeloid leukemia, due to receive a stem cell transplant. The CDR3 runs from the conserved cysteine through the conserved F or W. D genes are given only for firm matches. Size values are once, few and many counts, or a class for expanded clones, and some rows have none.

D gene | J gene | V gene | clone size | CDR3 protein | CDR3 DNA
TRBD2 | TRBJ2-1 | TRBV7-6 | few | CASSLGSGISYNEQFF | TGTGCCAGCAGCTTAGGAAGCGGGATCTCCTACAATGAGCAGTTCTTC
- | TRBJ1-6 | TRBV5-1 | many | CASSLEDRGSPLHF | TGCGCCAGCAGCTTGGAGGACAGAGGATCACCCCTCCACTTT
- | TRBJ1-1 | TRBV10-3 | many | CAIRETQVNTEAFF | TGTGCCATCAGGGAGACCCAAGTGAACACTGAAGCTTTCTTT
- | TRBJ2-7 | TRBV3-1 | many | CASSYTGTFVLTSYEQYF | TGTGCCAGCAGCTATACCGGGACTTTTGTCTTAACGTCCTACGAGCAGTACTTC
- | TRBJ2-2 | TRBV7-2 | many | CASSLGLDTGELFF | TGTGCCAGCAGCTTAGGTCTGGACACCGGGGAGCTGTTTTTT
TRBD1 | TRBJ2-2 | TRBV29-1 | many | CSVLRPTGRNTGELFF | TGCAGCGTTCTGCGACCGACAGGGCGGAACACCGGGGAGCTGTTTTTT
- | TRBJ1-1 | TRBV29-1 | few | CSVEPGIEAFF | TGCAGCGTTGAGCCCGGAATTGAAGCTTTCTTT
- | TRBJ2-3 | TRBV29-1 | many | CSVEGTTDTQYF | TGCAGCGTTGAAGGGACTACAGATACGCAGTATTTT
- | TRBJ1-1 | TRBV5-5 | many | CASSLTDVNTEAFF | TGTGCCAGCAGCTTGACAGATGTGAACACTGAAGCTTTCTTT
- | TRBJ2-5 | TRBV11-2 | many | CASSLWSGETQYF | TGTGCCAGCAGCTTATGGTCGGGAGAGACCCAGTACTTC
- | TRBJ1-2 | TRBV5-1 | many | CASSQRDGSYGYTF | TGCGCCAGCAGCCAACGGGACGGCTCCTATGGCTACACCTTC
- | TRBJ2-1 | TRBV10-1 | - | CASRGGGVLDEQFF | TGCGCCAGCAGGGGGGGCGGGGTGTTGGATGAGCAGTTCTTC
TRBD2 | TRBJ2-5 | TRBV27 | many | CASSLLPSGRGETQYF | TGTGCCAGCAGTTTATTGCCTAGCGGGAGGGGTGAGACCCAGTACTTC
- | TRBJ1-5 | TRBV5-5 | many | CASSLYVNQPQHF | TGTGCCAGCAGCTTGTACGTCAATCAGCCCCAGCATTTT
- | TRBJ1-2 | TRBV29-1 | many | CSAAGLGANYGYTF | TGCAGCGCGGCAGGTTTAGGAGCTAACTATGGCTACACCTTC
- | TRBJ2-1 | TRBV5-1 | medium-sized | CASSLGPTHSAEQFF | TGCGCCAGCAGCCTGGGACCCACCCATAGTGCCGAGCAGTTCTTC
TRBD1 | TRBJ2-1 | TRBV6-1 | many | CAARGSAYNEQFF | TGTGCAGCCAGGGGGAGTGCCTACAATGAGCAGTTCTTC
- | TRBJ2-7 | TRBV11-2 | - | CASSRPRGGGHSSYEQYF | TGTGCCAGCAGCCGACCCCGAGGGGGGGGTCATTCCTCCTACGAGCAGTACTTC
- | TRBJ2-3 | TRBV6-6 | many | CASSYTGTYTDTQYF | TGTGCCAGCAGTTACACCGGGACTTACACAGATACGCAGTATTTT
- | TRBJ2-1 | TRBV12-5 | many | CASGLGTAYNEQFF | TGTGCTAGTGGTCTCGGGACCGCGTACAATGAGCAGTTCTTC